The clone carrying this T cell receptor (beta chain) was seen more than once but under ten times. What it recognizes is unknown. The data stem from a study of T-cell reconstitution after alpha-beta-depleted transplantation in children. Study findings and constraints: Hyperexpanded clones declined; after one year, newly produced T cells mostly supplied diversity. Approximately two months post-transplant, alpha-beta T cells reportedly originated from several hundred expanded graft clones. Some patients owed their high day-60 TCRbeta diversity to surviving recipient T cells and thymic progenitors.

The germline CDR1 and CDR2 sequences are DFQATT and SNEGSKA (reference sequence). The CDR3 has 15 amino acids. The V and J ends lost 5 bases and 4 bases, in that order; junction bases with no gene match: 11. A library of TCRbeta sequences, prepared with unique molecular identifiers, was generated. TCRdb re-derived calls from the PCR reads in MiXCR, one entry per CDR3 protein. Here the sample spans about 980,000 distinct CDR3 sequences, around 30% being singletons. The specimen was PBMCs, mostly from graft donor cells, collected 360 days after TCRalphabeta/CD19-depleted stem cell transplant. The chain carries TRBV20-1 and TRBJ2-3; TRBD2 matches at 8 bases. This TCR came from a boy under three years old who had a stem cell transplant for SCID, so the T cells may come from the graft donor. The CDR3 here is CSAPGGGRRADTQYF. The DNA for the CDR3 is TGCAGTGCTCCCGGGGGGGGGCGTCGAGCAGATACGCAGTATTTT.